The text below deals with one T cell receptor beta chain. The source of the sample is a study of control samples from healthy donors and cancer patients. Trimming removed 1 base from V and 1 base from J, with 7 bases in between. Germline CDR1 reads LGHDT; CDR2 reads YNNKEL (reference sequence). The CDR3 loop spans 14 amino acids. Clones were read by immunoSEQ multiplex PCR, and TCRdb kept only the in-frame ones, dropping some. The sample lists about 89,000 clones, more than 70% seen once, with less than 2.5% in the top ten. The origin of this receptor is a woman aged 40 to 55 in good health. V usage is TRBV3-1 (or the pseudogene TRBV3-2) and J usage is TRBJ1-1; maybe TRBD1 (5 bases). The sample was blood. CDR3 residues: CASSQVTGNTEAFF. Here the CDR3 DNA reads TGTGCCAGCAGCCAAGTAACAGGGAACACTGAAGCTTTCTTT.